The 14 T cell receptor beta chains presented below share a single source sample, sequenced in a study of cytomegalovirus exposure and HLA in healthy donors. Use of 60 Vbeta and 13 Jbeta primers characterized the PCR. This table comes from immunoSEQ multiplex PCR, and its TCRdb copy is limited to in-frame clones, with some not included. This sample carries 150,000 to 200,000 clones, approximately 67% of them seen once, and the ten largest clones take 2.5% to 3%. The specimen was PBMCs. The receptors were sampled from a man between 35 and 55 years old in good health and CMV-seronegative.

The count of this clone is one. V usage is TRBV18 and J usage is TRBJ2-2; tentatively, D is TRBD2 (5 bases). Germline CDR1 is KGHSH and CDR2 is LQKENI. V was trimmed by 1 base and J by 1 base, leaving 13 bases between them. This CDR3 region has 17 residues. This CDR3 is CASSPLRAALNTGELFF. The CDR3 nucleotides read TGTGCCAGCTCACCACTCCGAGCGGCTCTGAACACCGGGGAGCTGTTTTTT.

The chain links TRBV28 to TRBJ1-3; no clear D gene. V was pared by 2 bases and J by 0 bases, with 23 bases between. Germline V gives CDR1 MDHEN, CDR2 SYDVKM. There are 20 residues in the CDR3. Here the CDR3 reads CASSLRRHKVGGSSGNTIYF. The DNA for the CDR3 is TGTGCCAGCAGTTTACGACGGCACAAGGTGGGAGGAAGCTCTGGAAACACCATATATTTT.

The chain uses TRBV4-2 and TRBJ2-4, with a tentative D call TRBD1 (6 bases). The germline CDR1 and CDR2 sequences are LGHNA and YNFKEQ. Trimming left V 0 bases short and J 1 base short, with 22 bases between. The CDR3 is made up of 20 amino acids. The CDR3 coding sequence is TGTGCCAGCAGCCAAGACAGGACCATTCAACAGGGCTTGGCCAAAAACATTCAGTACTTC. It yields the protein CASSQDRTIQQGLAKNIQYF.

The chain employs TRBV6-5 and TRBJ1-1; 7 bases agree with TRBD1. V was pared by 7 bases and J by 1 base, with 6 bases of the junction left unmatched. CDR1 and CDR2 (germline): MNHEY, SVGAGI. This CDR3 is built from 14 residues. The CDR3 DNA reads TGTGCCAGCACTTCCGGACAGGCGAACACTGAAGCTTTCTTT. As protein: CASTSGQANTEAFF.

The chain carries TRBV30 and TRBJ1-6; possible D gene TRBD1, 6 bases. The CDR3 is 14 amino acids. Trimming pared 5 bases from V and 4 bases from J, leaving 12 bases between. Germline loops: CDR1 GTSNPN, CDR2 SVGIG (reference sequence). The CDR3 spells CAWEDRSYNSPLHF. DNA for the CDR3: TGTGCCTGGGAAGACAGGTCATATAATTCACCCCTCCACTTT. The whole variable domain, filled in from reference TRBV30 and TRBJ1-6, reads SQTIHQWPATLVQPVGSPLSLECTVEGTSNPNLYWYRQAAGRGLQLLFYSVGIGQISSEVPQNLSASRPQDRQFILSSKKLLLSDSGFYLCAWEDRSYNSPLHFGNGTRLTVT.

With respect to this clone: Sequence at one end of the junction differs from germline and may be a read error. CDR3 in DNA: TGCGCCAGCAGCCCCCGGACAGTGAACGCCGGGGAGCTGTTTTTT. Protein product: CASSPRTVNAGELFF. The rearrangement links TRBV5-1 to TRBJ2-2; D may be TRBD1 (6 bases). The CDR3 consists of 15 residues. CDR1 is SGHRS and CDR2 is YFSETQ in the germline V gene.

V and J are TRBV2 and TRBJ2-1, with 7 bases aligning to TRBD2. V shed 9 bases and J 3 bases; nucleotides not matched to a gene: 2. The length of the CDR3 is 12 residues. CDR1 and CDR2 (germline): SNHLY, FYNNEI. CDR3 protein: CASGTIYNEQFF. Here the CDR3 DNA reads TGTGCCAGTGGGACTATCTACAATGAGCAGTTCTTC.

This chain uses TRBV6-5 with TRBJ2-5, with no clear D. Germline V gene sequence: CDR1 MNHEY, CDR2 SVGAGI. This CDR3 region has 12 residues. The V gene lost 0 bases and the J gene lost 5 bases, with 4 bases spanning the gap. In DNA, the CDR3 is TGTGCCAGCAGTTACTCCGGGGAGACCCAGTACTTC. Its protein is CASSYSGETQYF.

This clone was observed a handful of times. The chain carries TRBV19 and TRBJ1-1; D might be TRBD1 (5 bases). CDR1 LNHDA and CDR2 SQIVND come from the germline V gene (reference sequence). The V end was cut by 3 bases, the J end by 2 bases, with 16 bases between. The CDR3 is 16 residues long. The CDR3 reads CASSIQGRAGNTEAFF. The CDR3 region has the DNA TGTGCCAGTAGTATTCAGGGTCGGGCGGGAAACACTGAAGCTTTCTTT.

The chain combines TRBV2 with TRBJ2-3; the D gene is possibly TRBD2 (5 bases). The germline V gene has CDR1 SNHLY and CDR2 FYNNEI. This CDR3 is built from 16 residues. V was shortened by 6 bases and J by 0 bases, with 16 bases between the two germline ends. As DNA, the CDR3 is TGTGCCAGCAGGGAACCTACTAGGACTAGCACAGATACGCAGTATTTT. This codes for CASREPTRTSTDTQYF.

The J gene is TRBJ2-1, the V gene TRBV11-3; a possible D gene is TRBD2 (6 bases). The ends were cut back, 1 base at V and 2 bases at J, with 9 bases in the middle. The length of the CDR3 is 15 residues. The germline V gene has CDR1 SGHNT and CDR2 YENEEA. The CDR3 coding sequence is TGTGCCAGCAGCTTAGGGAGCGGGCCCTACAATGAGCAGTTCTTC. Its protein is CASSLGSGPYNEQFF. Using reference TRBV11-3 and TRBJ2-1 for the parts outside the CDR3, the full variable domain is EAGVVQSPRYKIIEKKQPVAFWCNPISGHNTLYWYLQNLGQGPELLIRYENEEAVDDSQLPKDRFSAERLKGVDSTLKIQPAELGDSAVYLCASSLGSGPYNEQFFGPGTRLTVL.

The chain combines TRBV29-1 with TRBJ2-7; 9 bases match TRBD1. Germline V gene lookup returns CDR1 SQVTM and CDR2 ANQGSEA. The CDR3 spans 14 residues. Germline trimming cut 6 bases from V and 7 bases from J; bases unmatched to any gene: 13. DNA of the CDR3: TGCAGCGTCGCTAGAACCGGGACAGGGTCTGAGCAGTACTTC. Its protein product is CSVARTGTGSEQYF.

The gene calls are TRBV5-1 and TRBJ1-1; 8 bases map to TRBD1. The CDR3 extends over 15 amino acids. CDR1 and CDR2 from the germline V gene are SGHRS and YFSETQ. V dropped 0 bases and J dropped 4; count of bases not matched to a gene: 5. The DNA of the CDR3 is TGCGCCAGCAGCTTGGACAGGGGGGCGAGCACTGAAGCTTTCTTT. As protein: CASSLDRGASTEAFF.

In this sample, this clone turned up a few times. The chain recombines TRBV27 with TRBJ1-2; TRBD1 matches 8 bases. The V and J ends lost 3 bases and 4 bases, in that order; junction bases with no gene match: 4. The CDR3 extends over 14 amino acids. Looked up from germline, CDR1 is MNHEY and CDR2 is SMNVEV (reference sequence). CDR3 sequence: CASSFGQGGYGYTF. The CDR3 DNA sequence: TGTGCCAGCAGTTTCGGACAGGGTGGCTATGGCTACACCTTC.